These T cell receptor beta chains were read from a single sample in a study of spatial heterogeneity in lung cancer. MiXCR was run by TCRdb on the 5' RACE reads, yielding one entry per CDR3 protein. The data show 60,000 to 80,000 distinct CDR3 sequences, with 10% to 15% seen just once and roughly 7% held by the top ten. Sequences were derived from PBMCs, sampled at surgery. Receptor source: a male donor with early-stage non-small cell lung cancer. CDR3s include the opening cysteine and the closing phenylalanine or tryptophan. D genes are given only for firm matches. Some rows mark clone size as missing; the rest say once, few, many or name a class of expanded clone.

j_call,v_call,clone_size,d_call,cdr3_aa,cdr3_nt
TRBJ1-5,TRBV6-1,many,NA,CASSEALGANQPQHF,TGTGCCAGCAGTGAAGCGCTGGGGGCGAATCAGCCCCAGCATTTT
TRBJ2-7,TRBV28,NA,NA,CASSTTTSEQYF,TGTGCCAGCAGCACTACCACGTCTGAGCAGTACTTC
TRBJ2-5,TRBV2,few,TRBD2,CASSEALAGVETQYF,TGTGCCAGCAGTGAAGCATTAGCGGGAGTGGAGACCCAGTACTTC
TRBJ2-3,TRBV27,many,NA,CASGIIDVPDTQYF,TGTGCCAGTGGGATAATCGATGTGCCAGATACGCAGTATTTT
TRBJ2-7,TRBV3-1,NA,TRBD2,CASSPRDYYEQYF,TGTGCCAGCAGCCCCCGGGACTACTACGAGCAGTACTTC
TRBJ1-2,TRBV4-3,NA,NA,CASSQDLTGSYGYTF,TGCGCCAGCAGCCAAGATTTAACAGGGAGCTATGGCTACACCTTC
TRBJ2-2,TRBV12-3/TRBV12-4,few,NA,CASSLRTGELFF,TGTGCCAGCAGTCTCCGCACCGGGGAGCTGTTTTTT
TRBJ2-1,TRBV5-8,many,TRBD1,CASSPGTGPRDEQFF,TGTGCCAGCAGCCCCGGGACAGGGCCCAGGGATGAGCAGTTCTTC
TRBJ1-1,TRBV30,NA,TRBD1,CAWSALPTGAEAFF,TGTGCCTGGAGTGCGCTTCCGACAGGGGCTGAAGCTTTCTTT
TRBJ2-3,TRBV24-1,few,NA,CATSDRRPAVGADTQYF,TGTGCCACCAGTGATCGACGACCAGCGGTTGGTGCAGATACGCAGTATTTT
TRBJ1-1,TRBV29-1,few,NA,CSVEIPGKRDTEAFF,TGCAGCGTTGAAATCCCCGGCAAAAGGGACACTGAAGCTTTCTTT
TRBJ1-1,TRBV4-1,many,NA,CASSQRRPGNTEAFF,TGCGCCAGCAGCCAACGTCGGCCAGGGAACACTGAAGCTTTCTTT
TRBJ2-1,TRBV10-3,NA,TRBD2,CAISSLAGEYEQFF,TGTGCCATCAGTAGCCTAGCGGGAGAGTATGAGCAGTTCTTC
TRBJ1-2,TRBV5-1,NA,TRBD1,CASSLEQGVGGYTF,TGCGCCAGCAGCTTGGAACAGGGGGTAGGAGGCTACACCTTC
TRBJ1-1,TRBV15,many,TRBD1,CATVKQGATEAFF,TGTGCCACCGTTAAACAGGGGGCCACTGAAGCTTTCTTT
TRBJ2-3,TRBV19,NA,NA,CASSAPGRFTDTQYF,TGTGCCAGTAGTGCACCGGGACGGTTCACAGATACGCAGTATTTT
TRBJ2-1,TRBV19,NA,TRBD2,CASELRLAGGHGRVSEQFF,TGTGCCAGCGAGCTAAGACTAGCGGGAGGGCACGGACGTGTTAGTGAGCAGTTCTTC
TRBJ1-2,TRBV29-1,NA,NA,CSVEWGINYGYTF,TGCAGCGTTGAATGGGGGATTAACTATGGCTACACCTTC
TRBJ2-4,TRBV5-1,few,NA,CASSLGDTGATVQYF,TGCGCCAGCAGCTTGGGTGACACCGGAGCGACGGTTCAGTACTTC
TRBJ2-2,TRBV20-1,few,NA,CSASGSTNTGELFF,TGCAGTGCTAGTGGCAGTACGAACACCGGGGAGCTGTTTTTT
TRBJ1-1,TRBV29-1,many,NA,CSVEPNADTEAFF,TGCAGCGTTGAACCTAACGCGGACACTGAAGCTTTCTTT
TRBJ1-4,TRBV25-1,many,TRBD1,CATSGTGVEKLFF,TGTGCCACTTCCGGGACAGGGGTTGAAAAACTGTTTTTT
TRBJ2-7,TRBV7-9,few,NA,CASSSQEEAYEQYF,TGTGCCAGCAGCTCGCAGGAGGAGGCCTACGAGCAGTACTTC
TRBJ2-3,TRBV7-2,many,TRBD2,CASSMTSAMGGTQYF,TGTGCCAGCAGCATGACTAGCGCCATGGGAGGTACGCAGTATTTT